This record covers a single T cell receptor (beta chain). Sequenced by immunoSEQ multiplex PCR; TCRdb stores in-frame clones only, minus some. This table has nearly 85,000 clones, around 82% appearing once. The data stem from a study of blood T cell repertoires in COVID-19. Background on the study: Whether acute or convalescent, the COVID-19 samples came from the United States, Italy and Spain. T cells, B-cell-depleted T cells, or PBMCs supplied cDNA or gDNA.

Input material: peripheral blood. This clonotype was obtained from a woman aged 60 to 75 with acute or convalescent COVID-19.

The CDR3 loop reads CASSLGLGPYNEQFF. CDR3 DNA sequence: TGTGCCAGCAGCTTAGGGTTGGGGCCCTACAATGAGCAGTTCTTC. The rearrangement joins TRBV7-2 to TRBJ2-1; D is possibly TRBD1 (5 bases). Germline loops: CDR1 SGHTA, CDR2 FQGNSA. The CDR3 loop spans 15 amino acids. With 1 base removed from V and 2 bases from J, the gap between germline ends came to 9 bases.